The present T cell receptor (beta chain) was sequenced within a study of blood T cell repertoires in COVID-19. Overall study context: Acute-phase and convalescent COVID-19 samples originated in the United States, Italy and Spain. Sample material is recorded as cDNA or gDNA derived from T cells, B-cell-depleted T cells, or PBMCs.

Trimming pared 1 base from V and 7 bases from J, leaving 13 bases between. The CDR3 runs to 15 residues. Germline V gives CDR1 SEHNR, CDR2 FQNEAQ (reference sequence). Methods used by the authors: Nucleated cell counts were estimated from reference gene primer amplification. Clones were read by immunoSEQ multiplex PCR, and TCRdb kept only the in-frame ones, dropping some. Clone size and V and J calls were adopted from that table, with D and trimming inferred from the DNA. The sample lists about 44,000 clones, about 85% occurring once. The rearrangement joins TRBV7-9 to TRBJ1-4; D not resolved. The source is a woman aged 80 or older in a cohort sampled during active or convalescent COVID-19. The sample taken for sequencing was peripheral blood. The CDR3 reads CASSLGGRASEKLFF. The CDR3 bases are TGTGCCAGCAGCTTAGGAGGGAGGGCCAGTGAAAAACTGTTTTTT.